The entry below gives a single T cell receptor beta chain sequence along with its context. No antigen is known for it. The study sequenced TCR beta in blood CD8+ and CD4+ T cells. Bulk CD8+ and CD4+ cells came from magnetic negative isolation; CD8+ TEMRA by FACS. RNA, at about 0.45 to 1 ug, was reverse transcribed with random hexamers. Amplification of TCR beta CDR3 was carried out by immunoSEQ multiplex PCR, which covered 54 Vbeta and 13 Jbeta segments. In TCRdb, the immunoSEQ multiplex PCR reads were re-called with MiXCR into one record per CDR3 protein. Here the sample spans approximately 200,000 distinct CDR3 sequences, approximately 90% being singletons. This sample was included in a study of CD8 T cells in Susac syndrome. With 3 bases removed from V and 5 bases from J, the gap between germline ends came to 10 bases. The CDR3 has 13 amino acids. Germline values: CDR1 LNHDA, CDR2 SQIVND (reference sequence).

General observations from the study: It was acknowledged in the study that the number of individuals who were included in its TCR sequencing and HLA analysis was relatively small.

This TCR came from a human donor with multiple sclerosis. The chain has TRBV19 and TRBJ2-5, with D maybe TRBD1 (6 bases). The sample comprised CD8+ T cells from PBMCs. This CDR3 is CASSITGWETQYF. DNA for the CDR3: TGTGCCAGTAGTATCACAGGGTGGGAGACCCAGTACTTC. Looking up the rest from reference TRBV19 and TRBJ2-5 gives the full variable domain: DGGITQSPKYLFRKEGQNVTLSCEQNLNHDAMYWYRQDPGQGLRLIYYSQIVNDFQKGDIAEGYSVSREKKESFPLTVTSAQKNPTAFYLCASSITGWETQYFGPGTRLLVL.